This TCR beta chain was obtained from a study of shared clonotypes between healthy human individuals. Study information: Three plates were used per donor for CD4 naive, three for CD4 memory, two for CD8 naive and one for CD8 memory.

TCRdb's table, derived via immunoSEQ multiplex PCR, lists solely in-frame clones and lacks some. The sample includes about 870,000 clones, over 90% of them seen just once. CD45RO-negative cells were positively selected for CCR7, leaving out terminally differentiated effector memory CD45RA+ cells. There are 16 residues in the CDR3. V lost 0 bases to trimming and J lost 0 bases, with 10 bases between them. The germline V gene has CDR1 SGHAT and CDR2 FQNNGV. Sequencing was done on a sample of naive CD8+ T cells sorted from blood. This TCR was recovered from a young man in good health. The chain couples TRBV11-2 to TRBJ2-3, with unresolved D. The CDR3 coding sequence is TGTGCCAGCAGCTTAGAAGGGTTCTCTAGCACAGATACGCAGTATTTT. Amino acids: CASSLEGFSSTDTQYF.